One T cell receptor (beta chain) is described in this entry. Germline lookup yields CDR1 KGHDR and CDR2 SFDVKD. The CDR3 extends over 13 amino acids. V was shortened by 7 bases and J by 4 bases, with 9 bases between the two germline ends. This record comes from a study of blood T cell repertoires in COVID-19. Across the whole study: COVID-19 samples, acute and convalescent, were from the United States, Italy and Spain. T cells, B-cell-depleted T cells, or PBMCs supplied cDNA or gDNA.

Authors' analysis steps: Nucleated cell counts were estimated from reference gene primer amplification. Method: immunoSEQ multiplex PCR; TCRdb's copy keeps in-frame clones and lacks some. Clone size and V and J calls were adopted from that table, with D and trimming inferred from the DNA. The sample contains about 280,000 clones, about 82% of which appear only once. This receptor was taken from a middle-aged man with active or convalescent COVID-19. The chain combines TRBV24-1 with TRBJ1-4; D might be TRBD1 (5 bases). Input material: peripheral blood. CDR3 in amino acids: CATSRGVNEKLFF. For the CDR3, the DNA is TGTGCCACCAGCCGGGGGGTTAATGAAAAACTGTTTTTT.